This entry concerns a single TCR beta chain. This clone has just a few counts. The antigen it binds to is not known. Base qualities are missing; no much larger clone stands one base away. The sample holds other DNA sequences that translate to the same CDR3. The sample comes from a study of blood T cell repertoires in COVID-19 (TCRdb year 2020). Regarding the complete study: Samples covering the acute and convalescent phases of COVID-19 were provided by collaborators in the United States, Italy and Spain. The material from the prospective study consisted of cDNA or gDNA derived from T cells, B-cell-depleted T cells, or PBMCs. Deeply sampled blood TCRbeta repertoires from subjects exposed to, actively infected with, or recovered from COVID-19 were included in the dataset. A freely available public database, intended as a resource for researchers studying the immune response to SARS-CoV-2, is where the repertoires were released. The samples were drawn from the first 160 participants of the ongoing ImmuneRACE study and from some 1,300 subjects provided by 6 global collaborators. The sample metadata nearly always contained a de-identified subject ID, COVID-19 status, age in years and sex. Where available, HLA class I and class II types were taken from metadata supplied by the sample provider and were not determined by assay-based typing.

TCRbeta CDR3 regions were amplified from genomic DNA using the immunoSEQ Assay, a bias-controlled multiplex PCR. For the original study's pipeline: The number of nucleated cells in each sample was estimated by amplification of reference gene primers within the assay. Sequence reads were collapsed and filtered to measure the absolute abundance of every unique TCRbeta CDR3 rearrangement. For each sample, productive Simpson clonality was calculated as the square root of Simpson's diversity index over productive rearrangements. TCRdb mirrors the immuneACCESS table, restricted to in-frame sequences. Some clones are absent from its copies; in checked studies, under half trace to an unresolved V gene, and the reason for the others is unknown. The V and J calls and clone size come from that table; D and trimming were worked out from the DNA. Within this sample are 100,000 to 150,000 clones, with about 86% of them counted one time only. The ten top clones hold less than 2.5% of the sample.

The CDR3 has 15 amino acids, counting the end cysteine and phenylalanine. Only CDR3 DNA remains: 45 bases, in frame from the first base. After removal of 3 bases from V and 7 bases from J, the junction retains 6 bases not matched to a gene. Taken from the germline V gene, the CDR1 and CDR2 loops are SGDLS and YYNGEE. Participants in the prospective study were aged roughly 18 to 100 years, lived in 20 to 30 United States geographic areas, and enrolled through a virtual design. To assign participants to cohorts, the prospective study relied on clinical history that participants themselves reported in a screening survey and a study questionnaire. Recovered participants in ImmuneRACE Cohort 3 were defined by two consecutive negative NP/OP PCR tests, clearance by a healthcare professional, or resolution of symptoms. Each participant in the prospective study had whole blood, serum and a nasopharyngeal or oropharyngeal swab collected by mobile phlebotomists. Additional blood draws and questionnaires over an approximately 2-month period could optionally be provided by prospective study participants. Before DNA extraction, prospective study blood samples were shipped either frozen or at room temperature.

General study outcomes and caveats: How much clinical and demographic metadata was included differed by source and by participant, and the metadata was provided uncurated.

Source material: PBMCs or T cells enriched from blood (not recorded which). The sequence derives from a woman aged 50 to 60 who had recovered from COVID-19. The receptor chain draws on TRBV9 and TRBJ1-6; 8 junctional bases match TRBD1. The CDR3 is CASSGPGTGNSPLHF. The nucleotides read TGTGCCAGCAGCGGCCCCGGGACAGGAAATTCACCCCTCCACTTT.